These 18 T cell receptor beta chains were all obtained from the same sample, sequenced in a study of OX40 agonist ivuxolimab in advanced cancers. Some clones are missing from TCRdb's copy, which holds only in-frame ones; the method was immunoSEQ multiplex PCR. The table shows under 65,000 clones, with 70% to 90% occurring only once. The source material was CD4+ or CD8+ T cells sorted from blood, sampled in a trial of the OX40 agonist ivuxolimab. These receptors were obtained from an adult with an advanced solid tumor such as melanoma, head and neck, liver or kidney cancer.

The chain couples TRBV2 to TRBJ1-1, with TRBD1 identical over 10 bases. The CDR3 totals 15 residues. The germline CDR1 and CDR2 sequences are SNHLY and FYNNEI. V lost 5 bases and J lost 4; bases outside the gene matches: 7. The CDR3 loop is CASSPGTGARTEAFF. For the CDR3, the DNA is TGTGCCAGCAGTCCCGGGACAGGGGCCCGCACTGAAGCTTTCTTT.

The rearrangement uses TRBV9 and TRBJ2-3, with 10 bases that match TRBD2. CDR3 length equals 16 residues. Unmatched junction bases numbered 2, after V lost 1 base and J lost 0 bases. Germline assignment: CDR1 SGDLS and CDR2 YYNGEE. The CDR3 DNA reads as TGTGCCAGCAGCGTAACTAGCGGGATTAGCACAGATACGCAGTATTTT. Its translation: CASSVTSGISTDTQYF.

V and J are TRBV7-8 and TRBJ2-6, with D perhaps being TRBD1 or TRBD2 (5 bases each). The germline V and J ends were trimmed by 5 bases and 3 bases, with 14 bases remaining between them. Germline values: CDR1 SGHVS, CDR2 FQNEAQ. CDR3 length: 16 amino acids. CDR3 amino acids: CASSRIGAYGANVLTF. CDR3 DNA: TGTGCCAGCAGCCGAATCGGGGCGTATGGGGCCAACGTCCTGACTTTC.

The chain couples TRBV23-1 to TRBJ1-2; D unclear. TRBV23-1 is assigned to the ORF class and has an uncertain function. The CDR3 totals 11 residues. V lost 6 bases to trimming and J lost 1 base, with 3 bases between them. The CDR3 loop reads CASRINYGYTF. CDR3 coding DNA: TGCGCCAGCAGGATTAACTATGGCTACACCTTC.

Note on this clone: A single base separates this from a much larger clone, so it may be a read error. The sample contains more than one DNA sequence encoding this CDR3. The V call is TRBV6-6, the J call TRBJ2-1, with TRBD2 as a possible D gene (6 bases). CDR1 is MNHNY and CDR2 is SVGAGI in the germline V gene (reference sequence). This CDR3 is built from 13 residues. CDR3 in DNA: TGTGCCAGCAGTTACGTGGGCGGGGATGAACAGTTCTTC. Translating it yields CASSYVGGDEQFF.

This clone is deemed medium-sized (0.01 to 0.1%). This chain uses TRBV7-9 with TRBJ2-3, with 8 bases lining up with TRBD1. CDR1 and CDR2 from the germline V gene are SEHNR and FQNEAQ (reference sequence). CDR3 length: 15 amino acids. The trim removed 5 bases at V and 3 bases at J, leaving 7 bases unmatched. In DNA, the CDR3 is TGTGCCAGCAGCACCCGGACAGGGTTAACAGATACGCAGTATTTT. Translated, it gives CASSTRTGLTDTQYF.

The CDR3 is CASSRTTSYEQYF. Written as DNA, the CDR3 is TGTGCCAGCAGCCGCACAACCTCCTACGAGCAGTACTTC. The chain combines TRBV7-2 with TRBJ2-7; D remains ambiguous. The CDR3 extends over 13 amino acids. Trimming shortened V by 5 bases and J by 0 bases, and 8 bases separated the two germline ends. Per germline, CDR1 SGHTA and CDR2 FQGNSA.

The chain carries TRBV25-1 and TRBJ2-2; 10 bases agree with TRBD1. Trimming removed 3 bases from V and 4 bases from J; junction bases left unmatched: 2. CDR1 MGHDK and CDR2 SYGVNS come from the germline V gene. The CDR3 totals 15 residues. The CDR3 sequence is CASSERDRGTGELFF. In nucleotides, the CDR3 is TGTGCCAGCAGTGAGCGGGACAGGGGCACCGGGGAGCTGTTTTTT.

This chain connects TRBV19 to TRBJ2-1; 12 nucleotides align to TRBD2. Losses at the gene ends were 1 base for V and 10 bases for J; bases not matched to a gene: 5. The germline V gene encodes CDR1 LNHDA and CDR2 SQIVND (reference sequence). This CDR3 is 15 amino acids long. The CDR3 DNA is TGTGCCAGTAGTATAGGACTAGCGGGAGCTAGCGAGCAGTTCTTC. It yields the protein CASSIGLAGASEQFF.

The CDR3 spells CASSQMGQGASAGELFF. In nucleotides, the CDR3 is TGCGCCAGCAGCCAAATGGGACAGGGGGCGTCCGCCGGGGAGCTGTTTTTT. The chain carries TRBV5-1 and TRBJ2-2; TRBD1 agrees at 12 bases. The CDR3 is 17 amino acids. J was trimmed by 6 bases and V by 4 bases; bases with no gene match: 10. Per the germline V gene, CDR1 is SGHRS and CDR2 is YFSETQ.

The chain recombines TRBV10-3 with TRBJ1-2, with D possibly TRBD1 on 5 matching bases. V lost 4 bases, J lost 2 bases, and 5 bases lay in between. This CDR3 comprises 12 residues. Germline V gene sequence: CDR1 ENHRY, CDR2 SYGVKD. The CDR3 coding sequence is TGTGCCATCAGTGCAGGGAACTATGGCTACACCTTC. Translation: CAISAGNYGYTF.

CDR3 in amino acids: CASSLEGQGIYGYTF. The CDR3 nucleotides are TGCGCCAGCAGCCTGGAGGGACAGGGAATCTATGGCTACACCTTC. The rearrangement links TRBV4-1 to TRBJ1-2; 9 nucleotides match TRBD1. The CDR3 covers 15 residues. Germline V gene data show CDR1 as MGHRA and CDR2 as YSYEKL. V shed 4 bases and J 4 bases; nucleotides not matched to a gene: 7.

This sequence joins TRBV30 and TRBJ1-6, with a tentative D call TRBD1 (5 bases). V was cut by 3 bases and J by 6 bases, with 9 bases left in between. CDR3 size: 13 residues. CDR1 and CDR2 (germline): GTSNPN, SVGIG (reference sequence). CDR3 bases: TGTGCCTGGAGCCGGGACGTTAATTCACCCCTCCACTTT. Its translation is CAWSRDVNSPLHF.

This chain joins TRBV14 and TRBJ2-1; D unresolved. The CDR3 covers 12 residues. The V and J ends lost 1 base and 8 bases respectively, with 6 bases between them. Germline values: CDR1 SGHDN, CDR2 FVKESK. CDR3 residues: CASSQGSYEQFF. The CDR3 nucleotides read TGTGCCAGCAGCCAAGGTAGCTATGAGCAGTTCTTC.

The chain recombines TRBV19 with TRBJ2-5, with 8 bases that match TRBD2. V shed 1 base, J shed 5 bases, and the junction held 6 bases outside the gene matches. Germline lookup yields CDR1 LNHDA and CDR2 SQIVND (reference sequence). The CDR3 sequence is 15 residues long. CDR3 sequence (DNA): TGTGCCAGTAGTATAGTAGCGGGATATTTGGAGACCCAGTACTTC. It specifies CASSIVAGYLETQYF.

This chain links TRBV9 with TRBJ2-2; possible D gene TRBD2, 6 bases. The germline CDR1 and CDR2 sequences are SGDLS and YYNGEE. The CDR3 totals 15 residues. The germline V and J ends were trimmed by 4 bases and 2 bases, with 12 bases remaining between them. The CDR3 protein is CASSTGDFNTGELFF. CDR3 coding DNA: TGTGCCAGCAGCACCGGGGACTTTAACACCGGGGAGCTGTTTTTT.

The chain couples TRBV7-2 to TRBJ1-1, with 7 nucleotides matching TRBD1. Losses at the gene ends were 5 bases for V and 1 base for J; bases not matched to a gene: 4. This CDR3 spans 14 amino acids. Germline CDR1 reads SGHTA; CDR2 reads FQGNSA. CDR3 residues: CASSATGSNTEAFF. In DNA, the CDR3 is TGTGCCAGCAGCGCGACAGGGTCGAACACTGAAGCTTTCTTT.

The CDR3 DNA follows: TGTGCCAGCAGCCCCCAAGGGGCAGAGACCCAGTACTTC. This gives the protein CASSPQGAETQYF. The chain is built from TRBV4-2 and TRBJ2-5, with TRBD1 as a possible D gene (5 bases). Germline V lookup: CDR1 LGHNA, CDR2 YNFKEQ. This CDR3 spans 13 amino acids. The V end was cut by 4 bases, the J end by 4 bases, with 10 bases between.